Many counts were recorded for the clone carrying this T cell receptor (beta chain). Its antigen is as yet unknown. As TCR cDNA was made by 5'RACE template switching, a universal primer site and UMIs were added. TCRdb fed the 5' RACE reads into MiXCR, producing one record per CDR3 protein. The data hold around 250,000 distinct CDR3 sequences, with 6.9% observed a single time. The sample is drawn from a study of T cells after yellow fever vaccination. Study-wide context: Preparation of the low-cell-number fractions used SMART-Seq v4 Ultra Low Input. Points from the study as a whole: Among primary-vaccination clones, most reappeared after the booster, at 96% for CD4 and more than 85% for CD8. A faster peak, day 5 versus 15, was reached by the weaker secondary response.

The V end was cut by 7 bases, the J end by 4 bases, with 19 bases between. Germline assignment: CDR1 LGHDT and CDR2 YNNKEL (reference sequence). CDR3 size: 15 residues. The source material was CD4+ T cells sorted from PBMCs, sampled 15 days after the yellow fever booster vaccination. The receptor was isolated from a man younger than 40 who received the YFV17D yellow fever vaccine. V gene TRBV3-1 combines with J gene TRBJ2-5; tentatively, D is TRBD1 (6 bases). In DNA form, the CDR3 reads TGTGCCAGCACTCTGTCGGGACACTTGGGAGAGACCCAGTACTTC. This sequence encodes CASTLSGHLGETQYF.